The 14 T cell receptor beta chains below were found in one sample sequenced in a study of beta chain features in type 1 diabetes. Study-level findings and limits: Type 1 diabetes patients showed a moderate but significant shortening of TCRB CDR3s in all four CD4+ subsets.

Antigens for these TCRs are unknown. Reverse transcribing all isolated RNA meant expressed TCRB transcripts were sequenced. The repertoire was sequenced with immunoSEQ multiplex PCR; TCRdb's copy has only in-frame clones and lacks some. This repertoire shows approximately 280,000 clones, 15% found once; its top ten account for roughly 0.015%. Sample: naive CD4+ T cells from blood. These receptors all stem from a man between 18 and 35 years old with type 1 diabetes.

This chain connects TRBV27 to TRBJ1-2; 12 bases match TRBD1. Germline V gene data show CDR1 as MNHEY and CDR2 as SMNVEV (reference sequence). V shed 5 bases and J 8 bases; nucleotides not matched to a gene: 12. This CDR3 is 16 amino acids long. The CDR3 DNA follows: TGTGCCAGCAGTCCTATAGGGGACAGGGGGCATAGGGGCTACACCTTC. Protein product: CASSPIGDRGHRGYTF.

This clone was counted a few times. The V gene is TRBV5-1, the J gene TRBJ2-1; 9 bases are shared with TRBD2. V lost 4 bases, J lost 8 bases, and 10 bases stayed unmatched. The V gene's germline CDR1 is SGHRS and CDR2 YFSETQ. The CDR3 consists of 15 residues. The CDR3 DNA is TGCGCCAGCAGCACGCGGGGGGGCCAGGTTGATGAGCAGTTCTTC. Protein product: CASSTRGGQVDEQFF.

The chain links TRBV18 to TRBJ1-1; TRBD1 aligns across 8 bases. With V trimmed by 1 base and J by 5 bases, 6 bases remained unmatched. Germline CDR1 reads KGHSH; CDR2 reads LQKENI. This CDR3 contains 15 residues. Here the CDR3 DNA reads TGTGCCAGCTCACCACAGGACAGGGTTTTTACTGAAGCTTTCTTT. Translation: CASSPQDRVFTEAFF.

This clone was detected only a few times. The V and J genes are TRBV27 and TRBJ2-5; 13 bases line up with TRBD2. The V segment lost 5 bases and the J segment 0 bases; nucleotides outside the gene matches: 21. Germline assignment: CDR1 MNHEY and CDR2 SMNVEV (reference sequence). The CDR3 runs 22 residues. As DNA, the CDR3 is TGTGCCAGCAGTACACGCCAACAAGGACTAGCGGGAGCCGGCGGGTACCAAGAGACCCAGTACTTC. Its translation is CASSTRQQGLAGAGGYQETQYF.

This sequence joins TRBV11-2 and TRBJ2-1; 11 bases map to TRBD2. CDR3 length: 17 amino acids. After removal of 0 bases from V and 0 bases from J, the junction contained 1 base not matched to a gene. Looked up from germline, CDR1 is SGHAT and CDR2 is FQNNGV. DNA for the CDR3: TGTGCCAGCAGCTTAGATAGCGGGAGGGCCTCCTACAATGAGCAGTTCTTC. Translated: CASSLDSGRASYNEQFF.

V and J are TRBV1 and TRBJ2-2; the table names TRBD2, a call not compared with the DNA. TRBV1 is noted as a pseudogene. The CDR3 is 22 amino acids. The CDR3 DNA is TGCACCAGCAGCCAACCAGGACAGACCCGGACTAGCGGGAGGTCGAACACCGGGGAGCTGTTTTTT. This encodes CTSSQPGQTRTSGRSNTGELFF.

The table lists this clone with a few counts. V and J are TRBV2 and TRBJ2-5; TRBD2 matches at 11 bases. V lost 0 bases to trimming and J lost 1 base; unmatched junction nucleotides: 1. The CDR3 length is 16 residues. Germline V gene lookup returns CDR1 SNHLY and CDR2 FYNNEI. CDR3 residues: CASSEALAGGQETQYF. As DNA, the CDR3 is TGTGCCAGCAGTGAAGCGCTAGCGGGGGGCCAAGAGACCCAGTACTTC.

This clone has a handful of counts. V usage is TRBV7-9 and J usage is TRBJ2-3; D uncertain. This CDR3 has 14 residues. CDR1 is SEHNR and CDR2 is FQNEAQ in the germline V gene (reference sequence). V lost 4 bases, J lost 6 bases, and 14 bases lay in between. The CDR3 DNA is TGTGCCAGCAGCTCACCCAGACTGTTGGATACGCAGTATTTT. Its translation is CASSSPRLLDTQYF.

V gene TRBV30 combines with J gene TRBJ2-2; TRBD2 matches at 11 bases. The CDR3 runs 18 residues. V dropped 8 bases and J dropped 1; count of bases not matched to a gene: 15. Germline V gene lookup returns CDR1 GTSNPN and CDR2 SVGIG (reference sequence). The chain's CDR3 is CAGDRGLAGLLNTGELFF. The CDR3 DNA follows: TGTGCCGGGGACCGAGGACTAGCGGGCCTATTGAACACCGGGGAGCTGTTTTTT. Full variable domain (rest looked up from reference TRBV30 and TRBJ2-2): SQTIHQWPATLVQPVGSPLSLECTVEGTSNPNLYWYRQAAGRGLQLLFYSVGIGQISSEVPQNLSASRPQDRQFILSSKKLLLSDSGFYLCAGDRGLAGLLNTGELFFGEGSRLTVL.

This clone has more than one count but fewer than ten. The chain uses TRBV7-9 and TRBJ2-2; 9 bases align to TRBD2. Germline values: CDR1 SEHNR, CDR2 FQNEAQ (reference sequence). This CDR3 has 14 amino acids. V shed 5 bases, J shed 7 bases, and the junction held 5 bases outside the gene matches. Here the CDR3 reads CASSVVAGDGELFF. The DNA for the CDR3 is TGTGCCAGCAGCGTAGTAGCGGGAGACGGGGAGCTGTTTTTT.

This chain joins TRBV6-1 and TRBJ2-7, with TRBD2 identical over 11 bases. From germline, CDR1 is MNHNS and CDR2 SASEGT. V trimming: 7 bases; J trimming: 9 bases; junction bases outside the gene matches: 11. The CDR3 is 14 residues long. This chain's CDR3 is CASTPGTSGLSQYF. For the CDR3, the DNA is TGTGCCAGCACCCCTGGGACTAGCGGACTGTCGCAGTACTTC.

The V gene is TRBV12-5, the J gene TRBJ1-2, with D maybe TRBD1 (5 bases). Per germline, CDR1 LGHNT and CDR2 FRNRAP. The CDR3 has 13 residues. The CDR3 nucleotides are TGTGAGATTGGGGGGTCAACTAACTATGGCTACACCTTC. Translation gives CEIGGSTNYGYTF. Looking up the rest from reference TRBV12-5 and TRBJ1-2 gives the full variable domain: DARVTQTPRHKVTEMGQEVTMRCQPILGHNTVFWYRQTMMQGLELLAYFRNRAPLDDSGMPKDRFSAEMPDATLATLKIQPSEPRDSAVYFCEIGGSTNYGYTFGSGTRLTVV.

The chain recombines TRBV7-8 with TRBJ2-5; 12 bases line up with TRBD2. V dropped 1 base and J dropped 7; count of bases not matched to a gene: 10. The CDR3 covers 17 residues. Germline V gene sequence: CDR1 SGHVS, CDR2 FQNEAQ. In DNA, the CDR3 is TGTGCCAGCAGCTTAGTCGGGCTAGCGGGAGGGTGGGGGACCCAGTACTTC. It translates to CASSLVGLAGGWGTQYF. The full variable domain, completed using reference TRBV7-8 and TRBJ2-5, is GAGVSQSPRYKVAKRGQDVALRCDPISGHVSLFWYQQALGQGPEFLTYFQNEAQLDKSGLPSDRFFAERPEGSVSTLKIQRTQQEDSAVYLCASSLVGLAGGWGTQYFGPGTRLLVL.

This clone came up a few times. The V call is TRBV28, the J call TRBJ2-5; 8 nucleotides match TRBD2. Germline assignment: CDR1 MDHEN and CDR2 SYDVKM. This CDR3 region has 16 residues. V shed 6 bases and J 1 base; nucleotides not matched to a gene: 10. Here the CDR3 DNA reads TGTGCCAGCAGCTCACTTTCACTAGCGGTCCAAGAGACCCAGTACTTC. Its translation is CASSSLSLAVQETQYF.